The entry below gives a single T cell receptor (beta chain) sequence along with its context. Here immunoSEQ multiplex PCR was the method, and the copy in TCRdb shows in-frame clones only, minus some. This repertoire shows about 29,000 clones, 87% found once; its top ten account for 3% to 4%. Germline lookup yields CDR1 ENHRY and CDR2 SYGVKD. The CDR3 covers 12 residues. The germline V and J ends were trimmed by 6 bases and 8 bases, with 13 bases remaining between them. These data are taken from a study of control samples from healthy donors and cancer patients. Sequencing used formalin-fixed, paraffin-embedded tissue. The gene calls are TRBV10-3 and TRBJ1-2; weak D call: TRBD1 (6 bases). This sequence originates from a female donor with melanoma. The CDR3 region has the DNA TGTGCCATCAGCAGGAACAGGGAGGGCTACACCTTC. This encodes CAISRNREGYTF.